One sample yielded the 8 T cell receptor beta chains listed below, sequenced in a study of graft-versus-host responses after intestinal transplantation. No antigen has been assigned to these receptors. The table came from immunoSEQ multiplex PCR; TCRdb's copy has only in-frame clones and leaves some out. This repertoire shows about 25,000 clones, approximately 78% found once; its top ten account for roughly 1%. The sequencing here drew on unstimulated CD8+ T cells sorted from spleen or lymph node cells, taken before transplant. The receptors were sampled from a human donor who was the organ donor for an intestinal transplant.

There are a few counts of this clone. This chain joins TRBV4-1 and TRBJ2-7; 7 nucleotides agree with TRBD1. This CDR3 comprises 12 residues. V trimming: 1 base; J trimming: 6 bases; junction bases outside the gene matches: 0. The germline V gene has CDR1 MGHRA and CDR2 YSYEKL. The CDR3 loop reads CASSQGQGEQYF. In DNA form, the CDR3 reads TGCGCCAGCAGCCAAGGACAGGGCGAGCAGTACTTC.

V gene TRBV5-1 combines with J gene TRBJ2-7; 7 nucleotides match TRBD2. The CDR3 loop spans 14 amino acids. The germline CDR1 and CDR2 sequences are SGHRS and YFSETQ. Losses at the gene ends were 0 bases for V and 4 bases for J; bases not matched to a gene: 4. This CDR3 reads CASSLERGTYEQYF. In DNA, the CDR3 is TGCGCCAGCAGCTTGGAGCGGGGCACGTACGAGCAGTACTTC. The full variable domain, with the rest looked up from reference TRBV5-1 and TRBJ2-7, is KAGVTQTPRYLIKTRGQQVTLSCSPISGHRSVSWYQQTPGQGLQFLFEYFSETQRNKGNFPGRFSGRQFSNSRSEMNVSTLELGDSALYLCASSLERGTYEQYFGPGTRLTVT.

The chain links TRBV7-6 to TRBJ1-2; the match to TRBD1 covers 11 bases. Trimming removed 1 base from V and 7 bases from J; junction bases left unmatched: 5. The CDR3 totals 15 residues. Per germline, CDR1 SGHVS and CDR2 FNYEAQ. CDR3 residues: CASSLVSGTGGGYTF. DNA for the CDR3: TGTGCCAGCAGCTTAGTATCCGGGACAGGGGGTGGCTACACCTTC.

This clone was seen only once. The chain combines TRBV19 with TRBJ2-2; tentatively, D is TRBD1 (6 bases). Trimming stripped 5 bases from V and 3 bases from J, with 7 bases between. Germline V CDR1 and CDR2: LNHDA, SQIVND (reference sequence). This CDR3 region has 13 residues. CDR3 in amino acids: CASSGQYTGELFF. In DNA, the CDR3 is TGTGCCAGTAGTGGACAGTACACCGGGGAGCTGTTTTTT.

This clone was seen just once. This rearrangement joins TRBV2 to TRBJ2-3, with 8 nucleotides matching TRBD2. Germline V gene lookup returns CDR1 SNHLY and CDR2 FYNNEI. The CDR3 totals 14 residues. V trimming: 8 bases; J trimming: 0 bases; junction bases outside the gene matches: 4. CDR3 region: CASPGGTSTDTQYF. CDR3 sequence (DNA): TGTGCCAGCCCGGGAGGGACCAGCACAGATACGCAGTATTTT. Full variable domain (rest looked up from reference TRBV2 and TRBJ2-3): EPEVTQTPSHQVTQMGQEVILRCVPISNHLYFYWYRQILGQKVEFLVSFYNNEISEKSEIFDDQFSVERPDGSNFTLKIRSTKLEDSAMYFCASPGGTSTDTQYFGPGTRLTVL.

V gene TRBV5-6 combines with J gene TRBJ1-2; TRBD1 agrees at 10 bases. Germline values: CDR1 SGHDT, CDR2 YYEEEE. Trimming cost V 2 bases and J 0 bases; bases outside gene matches: 7. The CDR3 has 17 amino acids. CDR3 region: CASSLWGQGRPNYGYTF. The CDR3 region has the DNA TGTGCCAGCAGCTTATGGGGACAGGGGCGGCCTAACTATGGCTACACCTTC.

The genes are TRBV12-5 and TRBJ1-4; D is unclear. The CDR3 has 17 amino acids. The germline gives CDR1 LGHNT, CDR2 FRNRAP. Trimming cost V 5 bases and J 0 bases, with 16 bases left between them. The CDR3 here is CASGPSPFPATNEKLFF. The CDR3 nucleotides read TGTGCTAGTGGTCCCTCCCCGTTCCCTGCAACTAATGAAAAACTGTTTTTT. Full variable domain (rest looked up from reference TRBV12-5 and TRBJ1-4): DARVTQTPRHKVTEMGQEVTMRCQPILGHNTVFWYRQTMMQGLELLAYFRNRAPLDDSGMPKDRFSAEMPDATLATLKIQPSEPRDSAVYFCASGPSPFPATNEKLFFGSGTQLSVL.

CDR3 loop: CASSPGPTGELFF. CDR3 in DNA: TGTGCCAGCAGCCCGGGGCCAACCGGGGAGCTGTTTTTT. The chain has TRBV7-2 and TRBJ2-2, with D tentatively TRBD1 or TRBD2 (5 bases each). This CDR3 is 13 amino acids long. CDR1 and CDR2 (germline): SGHTA, FQGNSA. Trimming pared 5 bases from V and 5 bases from J, leaving 9 bases between.